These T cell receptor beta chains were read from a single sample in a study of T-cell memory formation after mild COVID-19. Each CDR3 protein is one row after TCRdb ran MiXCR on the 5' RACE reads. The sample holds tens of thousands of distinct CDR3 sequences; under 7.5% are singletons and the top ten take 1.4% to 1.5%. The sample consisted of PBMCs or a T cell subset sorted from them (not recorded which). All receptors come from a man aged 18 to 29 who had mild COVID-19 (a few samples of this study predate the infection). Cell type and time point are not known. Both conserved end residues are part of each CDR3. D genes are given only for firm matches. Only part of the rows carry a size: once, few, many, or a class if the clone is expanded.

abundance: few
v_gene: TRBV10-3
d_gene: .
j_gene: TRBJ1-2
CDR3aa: CAISESIGVLSNYGYTF
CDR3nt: TGTGCCATCAGTGAGTCGATCGGGGTCCTCTCTAACTATGGCTACACCTTC

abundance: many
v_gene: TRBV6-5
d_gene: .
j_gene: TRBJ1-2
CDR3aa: CASRPRASYGYTF
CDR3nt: TGTGCCAGCAGGCCCCGGGCTAGCTATGGCTACACCTTC

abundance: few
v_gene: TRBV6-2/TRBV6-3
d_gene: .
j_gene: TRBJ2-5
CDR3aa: CASSYSGTSGTQYF
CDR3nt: TGTGCCAGCAGTTACTCAGGGACTTCTGGGACCCAGTACTTC

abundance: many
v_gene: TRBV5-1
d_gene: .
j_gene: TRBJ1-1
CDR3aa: CASSETRGRTEAFF
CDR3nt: TGCGCCAGCAGCGAAACTCGAGGGAGGACTGAAGCTTTCTTT

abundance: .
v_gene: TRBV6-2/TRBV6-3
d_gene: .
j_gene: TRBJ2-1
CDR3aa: CASRRLQGLAYNEQFF
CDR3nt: TGTGCCAGCAGACGACTACAGGGTCTGGCCTACAATGAGCAGTTCTTC

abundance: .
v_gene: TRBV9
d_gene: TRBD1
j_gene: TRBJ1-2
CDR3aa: CASSEGGGEVYGYTF
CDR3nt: TGTGCCAGCAGCGAAGGAGGGGGCGAGGTTTATGGCTACACCTTC

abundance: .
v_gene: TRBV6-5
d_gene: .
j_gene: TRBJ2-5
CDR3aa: CASSPPWSRETQYF
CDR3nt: TGTGCCAGCAGCCCCCCATGGTCCCGAGAGACCCAGTACTTC

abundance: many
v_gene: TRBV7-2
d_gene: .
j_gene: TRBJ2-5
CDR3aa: CASSQSGFRDQETQYF
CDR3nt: TGTGCCAGCAGCCAATCAGGGTTTAGGGACCAAGAGACCCAGTACTTC

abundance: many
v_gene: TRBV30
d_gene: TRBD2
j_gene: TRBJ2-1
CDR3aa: CAWSSPERGVRNEQFF
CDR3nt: TGTGCCTGGAGTAGTCCGGAGCGGGGGGTCAGGAATGAGCAGTTCTTC

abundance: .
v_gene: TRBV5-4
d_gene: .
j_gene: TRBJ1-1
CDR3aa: CASSRVGGANTEAFF
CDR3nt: TGTGCCAGCAGCCGCGTCGGGGGAGCGAACACTGAAGCTTTCTTT

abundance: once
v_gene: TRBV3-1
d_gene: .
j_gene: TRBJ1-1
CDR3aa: CASSQSPTGMNTEAFF
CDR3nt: TGTGCCAGCAGCCAATCGCCCACAGGGATGAACACTGAAGCTTTCTTT

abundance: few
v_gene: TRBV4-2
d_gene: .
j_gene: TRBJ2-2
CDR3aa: CASKVGVNTGELFF
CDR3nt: TGTGCCAGCAAGGTGGGGGTGAACACCGGGGAGCTGTTTTTT

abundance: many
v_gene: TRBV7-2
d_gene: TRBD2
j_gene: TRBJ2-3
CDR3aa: CASSSIAGRTDTQYF
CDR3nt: TGTGCCAGCAGCTCCATAGCGGGGCGCACAGATACGCAGTATTTT

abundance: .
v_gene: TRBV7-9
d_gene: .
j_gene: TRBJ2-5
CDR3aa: CASRAGQETQYF
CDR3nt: TGTGCCAGCAGGGCGGGACAAGAGACCCAGTACTTC

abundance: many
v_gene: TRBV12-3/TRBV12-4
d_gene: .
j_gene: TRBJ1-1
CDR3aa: CASSPNRHTEAFF
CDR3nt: TGTGCCAGCAGTCCCAATCGGCATACTGAAGCTTTCTTT

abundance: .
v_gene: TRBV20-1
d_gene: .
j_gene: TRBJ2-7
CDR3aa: CSARGRSSYEQYF
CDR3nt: TGCAGTGCTAGAGGCCGGAGCTCCTACGAGCAGTACTTC

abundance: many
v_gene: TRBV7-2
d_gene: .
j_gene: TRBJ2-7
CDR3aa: CASSYPRVSEQYF
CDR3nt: TGTGCCAGCAGCTACCCTCGGGTCTCCGAGCAGTACTTC

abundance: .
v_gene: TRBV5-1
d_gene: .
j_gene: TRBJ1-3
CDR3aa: CASREDGNTIYF
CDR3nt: TGCGCCAGCAGGGAGGATGGAAACACCATATATTTT

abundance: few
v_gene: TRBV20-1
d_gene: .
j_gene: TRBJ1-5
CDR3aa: CSARKQGSNQPQHF
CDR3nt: TGCAGTGCTAGAAAGCAAGGGAGCAATCAGCCCCAGCATTTT

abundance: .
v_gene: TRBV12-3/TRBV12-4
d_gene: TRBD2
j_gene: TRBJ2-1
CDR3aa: CASSFTILAGEYNEQFF
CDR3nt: TGTGCCAGCAGTTTCACCATACTAGCGGGGGAGTACAATGAGCAGTTCTTC

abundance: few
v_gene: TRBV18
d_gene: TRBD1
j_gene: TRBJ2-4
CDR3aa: CASSTGQGKNIQYF
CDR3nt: TGTGCCAGCTCAACGGGACAGGGGAAGAACATTCAGTACTTC

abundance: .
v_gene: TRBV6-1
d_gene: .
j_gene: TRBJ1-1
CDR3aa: CASSEVGNRAVTEAFF
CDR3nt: TGTGCCAGCAGTGAAGTTGGAAACAGGGCAGTAACTGAAGCTTTCTTT

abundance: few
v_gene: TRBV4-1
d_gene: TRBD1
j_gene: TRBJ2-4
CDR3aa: CASSRQGPIAKNIQYF
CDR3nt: TGCGCCAGCAGCCGACAGGGACCTATAGCCAAAAACATTCAGTACTTC

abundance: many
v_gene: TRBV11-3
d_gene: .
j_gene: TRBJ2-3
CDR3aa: CASSLGPQADTQYF
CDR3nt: TGTGCCAGCAGCTTAGGTCCCCAGGCCGATACGCAGTATTTT

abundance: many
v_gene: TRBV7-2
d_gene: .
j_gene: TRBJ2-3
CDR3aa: CASSQSGVDTQYF
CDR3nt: TGTGCCAGCAGCCAATCCGGGGTAGATACGCAGTATTTT

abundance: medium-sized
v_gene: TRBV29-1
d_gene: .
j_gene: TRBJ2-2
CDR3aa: CSVDGLGTGELFF
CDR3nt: TGCAGCGTTGACGGCCTAGGCACCGGGGAGCTGTTTTTT